The 30 T cell receptor beta chains in this list originate from one sample, sequenced in a study of response to subunit inactivated influenza vaccine. A single record per CDR3 protein comes from TCRdb applying MiXCR to the RT-PCR reads. The top ten hold around 13% of the sample, which has about 500,000 distinct CDR3 sequences, around 7.9% seen once. The sequencing used PBMCs from blood, collected approximately 25 months after vaccination. Receptors originate from a man aged 50 to 69 who received an inactivated influenza vaccine.

The V gene is TRBV10-3, the J gene TRBJ1-1, with 7 bases aligning to TRBD1. The V and J ends lost 4 bases and 4 bases, in that order; junction bases with no gene match: 9. CDR3 length: 15 residues. Germline-derived CDR1 and CDR2 are ENHRY and SYGVKD. CDR3 protein: CAISGTGVGATEAFF. The CDR3 nucleotides are TGTGCCATCAGTGGTACAGGGGTTGGCGCCACTGAAGCTTTCTTT.

At least ten counts were recorded for this clonotype. This chain joins TRBV5-1 and TRBJ2-3, with TRBD1 identical over 9 bases. The J segment lost 2 bases and the V segment lost 0 bases, leaving 4 bases of the junction unmatched. Germline CDR1 and CDR2: SGHRS and YFSETQ. The CDR3 runs 16 residues. The CDR3 region has the DNA TGCGCCAGCAGCTTGGAAGGGACAGGGACCACAGATACGCAGTATTTT. Amino acid sequence: CASSLEGTGTTDTQYF. The full variable domain, completed using reference TRBV5-1 and TRBJ2-3, is KAGVTQTPRYLIKTRGQQVTLSCSPISGHRSVSWYQQTPGQGLQFLFEYFSETQRNKGNFPGRFSGRQFSNSRSEMNVSTLELGDSALYLCASSLEGTGTTDTQYFGPGTRLTVL.

The chain combines TRBV7-2 with TRBJ2-7; TRBD2 agrees at 8 bases. CDR3 size: 15 residues. The V gene end was trimmed by 5 bases and the J gene end by 4 bases; junction bases not matched to a gene: 10. Germline CDR1 reads SGHTA; CDR2 reads FQGNSA. CDR3 in DNA: TGTGCCAGCAGCGTAACTGCGGGGGGTCATTACGAGCAGTACTTC. Its protein product is CASSVTAGGHYEQYF.

Written as DNA, the CDR3 is TGTGCCAGCAGCCCGGTACAGGGAGTCTACGAGCAGTACTTC. Its translation is CASSPVQGVYEQYF. The chain employs TRBV9 and TRBJ2-7; maybe TRBD1 (6 bases). Trimming shortened V by 4 bases and J by 3 bases, and 14 bases separated the two germline ends. This CDR3 contains 14 residues. Per germline, CDR1 SGDLS and CDR2 YYNGEE.

This clonotype was counted at least ten times. The CDR3 nucleotides are TGCAGTGCTACGGCACCGGGCAGGGGGCAAACTGAAGCTTTCTTT. It specifies CSATAPGRGQTEAFF. V and J are TRBV20-1 and TRBJ1-1; 8 bases fit TRBD1. The CDR3 runs 15 residues. Per the germline V gene, CDR1 is DFQATT and CDR2 is SNEGSKA (reference sequence). The V and J ends lost 4 bases and 5 bases, in that order; junction bases with no gene match: 12.

The chain combines TRBV5-6 with TRBJ1-4; D call uncertain. CDR1 is SGHDT, CDR2 YYEEEE, per germline. V was cut by 1 base and J by 4 bases, with 11 bases left in between. The CDR3 length is 15 residues. CDR3 sequence: CASSLFTAINEKLFF. CDR3 coding DNA: TGTGCCAGCAGCTTGTTCACAGCAATTAATGAAAAACTGTTTTTT.

The rearrangement links TRBV30 to TRBJ2-2; D gene unclear. The CDR3 consists of 14 residues. CDR1 is GTSNPN, CDR2 SVGIG, per germline (reference sequence). With 1 base removed from V and 5 bases from J, the gap between germline ends came to 11 bases. CDR3 nucleotides: TGTGCCTGGAGTGAGGCTCAGATGACCGGGGAGCTGTTTTTT. It codes for CAWSEAQMTGELFF.

The chain uses TRBV5-1 and TRBJ2-2; 10 nucleotides line up with TRBD2. J gave up 4 bases and V 0 bases, and 9 bases lay outside the gene matches. Looked up from germline, CDR1 is SGHRS and CDR2 is YFSETQ. CDR3 length equals 18 residues. CDR3: CASSLAYLAGVPTGELFF. The CDR3 DNA reads as TGCGCCAGCAGCTTGGCCTATCTAGCGGGGGTCCCCACCGGGGAGCTGTTTTTT.

The genes are TRBV29-1 and TRBJ2-1; TRBD2 aligns across 8 bases. CDR1 is SQVTM and CDR2 is ANQGSEA in the germline V gene. Germline trimming cut 5 bases from V and 6 bases from J; bases unmatched to any gene: 15. The CDR3 contains 16 residues. Written as DNA, the CDR3 is TGCAGCGTTATGTGGCGGGAGGCCCTAATACTCAATGAGCAGTTCTTC. It encodes CSVMWREALILNEQFF.

The V and J genes are TRBV12-3 or TRBV12-4 and TRBJ2-1; 12 positions match TRBD2. The CDR3 has 16 residues. The V segment lost 4 bases and the J segment 7 bases; nucleotides outside the gene matches: 8. CDR3 residues: CASSSPSGRAKNEQFF. The CDR3 region has the DNA TGTGCCAGCAGTTCCCCTAGCGGGAGGGCCAAGAATGAGCAGTTCTTC.

In its sample, this clonotype was seen a few times. The rearrangement joins TRBV12-3 or TRBV12-4 to TRBJ1-3; 8 nucleotides agree with TRBD1. Trimming at V came to 8 bases and at J to 1 base, leaving 13 bases not matched to a gene. This CDR3 comprises 17 residues. The CDR3 DNA reads as TGTGCCAGCGCTATAGGGACAGGCGGGTCATCTGGAAACACCATATATTTT. This translates into CASAIGTGGSSGNTIYF.

The chain is built from TRBV7-2 and TRBJ2-1; no clear D gene. The CDR3 length is 16 residues. CDR1 SGHTA and CDR2 FQGNSA come from the germline V gene. Trimming took off 5 bases at V and 8 bases at J, with 22 bases between the two ends. The CDR3 loop is CASSPYDSDRVHEQFF. The CDR3 region has the DNA TGTGCCAGCAGCCCTTACGATTCGGACCGGGTCCATGAGCAGTTCTTC.

This clonotype was recorded a few times. The chain has TRBV5-1 and TRBJ2-7; TRBD2 might be the D (6 bases). V lost 5 bases and J 6 bases, leaving 18 bases between the germline ends. There are 14 residues in the CDR3. Germline lookup yields CDR1 SGHRS and CDR2 YFSETQ. This CDR3 reads CASSRGGGIGEQYF. For the CDR3, the DNA is TGCGCCAGCAGTCGAGGCGGCGGGATCGGCGAGCAGTACTTC.

The chain uses TRBV7-8 and TRBJ2-2; tentative D call: TRBD2 (5 bases). The CDR3 contains 16 residues. The V gene lost 5 bases and the J gene lost 0 bases, with 13 bases spanning the gap. The V gene's germline CDR1 is SGHVS and CDR2 FQNEAQ. The CDR3 bases are TGTGCCAGCAGCCAATCCGAGGGCACGAACACCGGGGAGCTGTTTTTT. It yields the protein CASSQSEGTNTGELFF.

This CDR3 is CAISTRTGTGVEQYF. CDR3 coding DNA: TGTGCCATCAGCACCAGAACCGGGACAGGGGTCGAGCAGTACTTC. The gene calls are TRBV10-3 and TRBJ2-7; 10 bases are shared with TRBD1. The CDR3 covers 15 residues. Germline trimming cut 6 bases from V and 6 bases from J; bases unmatched to any gene: 11. Germline CDR1 reads ENHRY; CDR2 reads SYGVKD.

This clonotype has more than one count but fewer than ten. The rearrangement joins TRBV6-1 to TRBJ2-5; TRBD1 aligns across 7 bases. The CDR3 runs 14 residues. Trimming cost V 3 bases and J 5 bases; bases outside gene matches: 6. Germline V gene sequence: CDR1 MNHNS, CDR2 SASEGT. The CDR3 reads CASSETGIGETQYF. CDR3 bases: TGTGCCAGCAGTGAGACAGGGATTGGGGAGACCCAGTACTTC.

The table lists this clonotype with many counts. The chain is built from TRBV7-6 and TRBJ2-3, with D uncertain. CDR1 is SGHVS, CDR2 FNYEAQ, per germline. Between the trimmed V and J ends, which lost 1 base and 2 bases, there was a span of 13 bases. CDR3 length: 16 amino acids. The CDR3 nucleotides read TGTGCCAGCAGCTTAGGGTTCCAACACAACACAGATACGCAGTATTTT. Translated: CASSLGFQHNTDTQYF. The entire variable domain, with the rest obtained from reference TRBV7-6 and TRBJ2-3, is as follows: GAGVSQSPRYKVTKRGQDVALRCDPISGHVSLYWYRQALGQGPEFLTYFNYEAQQDKSGLPNDRFSAERPEGSISTLTIQRTEQRDSAMYRCASSLGFQHNTDTQYFGPGTRLTVL.

This clonotype has a handful of counts. This chain connects TRBV5-1 to TRBJ2-1; D unresolved. V dropped 5 bases and J dropped 0 bases, with 9 bases sitting between them. The germline gives CDR1 SGHRS, CDR2 YFSETQ. The CDR3 is 14 amino acids. As DNA, the CDR3 is TGCGCCAGCAGGGCACAGAGCTCCTACAATGAGCAGTTCTTC. This sequence encodes CASRAQSSYNEQFF.

This clonotype has ten or more counts. This chain links TRBV5-1 with TRBJ2-1; tentatively, D is TRBD2 (5 bases). The length of the CDR3 is 15 residues. V was cut by 1 base and J by 5 bases, with 13 bases left in between. Germline CDR1 reads SGHRS; CDR2 reads YFSETQ. CDR3 sequence (DNA): TGCGCCAGCAGCTTGTTTCCGGGAAGAGACAATGAGCAGTTCTTC. This encodes CASSLFPGRDNEQFF.

This clonotype occurred a few times. This chain uses TRBV28 with TRBJ2-5; a weak D match, TRBD2 (5 bases). The V and J ends lost 3 bases and 5 bases respectively, with 13 bases between them. The CDR3 is 14 amino acids. Germline CDR1 and CDR2: MDHEN and SYDVKM. This chain's CDR3 is CASSLPEGTETQYF. Written as DNA, the CDR3 is TGTGCCAGCAGTTTGCCTGAGGGAACGGAGACCCAGTACTTC. Combining the CDR3 with reference TRBV28 and TRBJ2-5 gives the whole variable domain DVKVTQSSRYLVKRTGEKVFLECVQDMDHENMFWYRQDPGLGLRLIYFSYDVKMKEKGDIPEGYSVSREKKERFSLILESASTNQTSMYLCASSLPEGTETQYFGPGTRLLVL.

Concerning this clonotype: A read error may produce the germline difference seen at one junction end. CDR3 amino acids: CASSPQWNAEAFF. The CDR3 bases are TGCGCCAGCAGCCCCCAGTGGAACGCTGAAGCTTTCTTT. The chain uses TRBV4-3 and TRBJ1-1; D remains ambiguous. Looked up from germline, CDR1 is LGHNA and CDR2 is YSLEER. The CDR3 contains 13 residues.

The CDR3 DNA is TGTGCCAGCAGCCCTTCTACAGGCTCCTATAATTCACCCCTCCACTTT. Translation: CASSPSTGSYNSPLHF. The V call is TRBV4-2, the J call TRBJ1-6, with D possibly being TRBD1 (5 bases). This CDR3 has 16 amino acids. V dropped 4 bases and J dropped 0 bases, with 10 bases sitting between them. From germline, CDR1 is LGHNA and CDR2 YNFKEQ.

This clonotype has more than one count but fewer than ten. CDR3 in amino acids: CASSSASGGETQYF. CDR3 sequence (DNA): TGTGCCAGCAGTTCTGCTAGCGGGGGTGAGACCCAGTACTTC. This chain links TRBV28 with TRBJ2-5; 10 bases fit TRBD2. Germline assignment: CDR1 MDHEN and CDR2 SYDVKM. The V gene end was trimmed by 4 bases and the J gene end by 5 bases; junction bases not matched to a gene: 4. The CDR3 runs 14 residues.

This chain links TRBV7-2 with TRBJ2-1; D might be TRBD1 (5 bases). The CDR3 loop spans 13 amino acids. Germline values: CDR1 SGHTA, CDR2 FQGNSA. V was trimmed by 6 bases and J by 8 bases, leaving 14 bases between them. The CDR3 loop reads CASSYRTGDEQFF. In nucleotides, the CDR3 is TGTGCCAGCAGTTACAGAACAGGCGATGAGCAGTTCTTC.

This clonotype was picked up a small number of times. V is TRBV27 and J is TRBJ2-7, with 10 positions matching TRBD2. This CDR3 is 14 amino acids long. Germline CDR1 is MNHEY and CDR2 is SMNVEV (reference sequence). The J segment lost 6 bases and the V segment lost 3 bases, leaving 5 bases of the junction unmatched. CDR3 amino acids: CASSFLAGDGEQYF. CDR3 coding DNA: TGTGCCAGCAGTTTCCTAGCGGGAGATGGCGAGCAGTACTTC.

The gene calls are TRBV5-1 and TRBJ2-7, with TRBD1 matching over 7 bases. Trimming took 4 bases from V and 0 from J; bases not matched to a gene: 7. This CDR3 spans 15 amino acids. The germline V gene encodes CDR1 SGHRS and CDR2 YFSETQ. CDR3 coding DNA: TGCGCCAGCAGCCCTCCGACAGGGACCTCCTACGAGCAGTACTTC. Residues: CASSPPTGTSYEQYF.

Only a few counts were recorded for this clonotype. V is TRBV9 and J is TRBJ2-3; D not certain. The CDR3 runs 16 residues. Germline-derived CDR1 and CDR2 are SGDLS and YYNGEE. Trimming shortened V by 2 bases and J by 0 bases, and 13 bases separated the two germline ends. The CDR3 is CASSVARSESTDTQYF. The CDR3 nucleotides are TGTGCCAGCAGCGTCGCTCGGTCGGAAAGCACAGATACGCAGTATTTT.

This chain connects TRBV6-2 or TRBV6-3 to TRBJ2-5, with D possibly TRBD1 on 6 matching bases. Germline V lookup: CDR1 MNHEY, CDR2 SVGEGT. This CDR3 spans 13 amino acids. Trimming pared 7 bases from V and 1 base from J, leaving 10 bases between. CDR3 amino acids: CASIRDTQETQYF. CDR3 in DNA: TGTGCCAGCATTCGGGACACCCAAGAGACCCAGTACTTC.

This clonotype appeared a few times. V and J are TRBV6-1 and TRBJ2-2, with D possibly being TRBD1 (5 bases). The germline V and J ends were trimmed by 8 bases and 3 bases, with 10 bases remaining between them. The CDR3 is 13 amino acids. Germline CDR1 MNHNS, CDR2 SASEGT. CDR3 nucleotide sequence: TGTGCCAGCGGGTTAGGGGACACCGGGGAGCTGTTTTTT. Translated: CASGLGDTGELFF.

This clonotype was recorded a few times. The V call is TRBV6-1, the J call TRBJ2-7; D possibly matches TRBD1 or TRBD2 (5 bases each). CDR1 and CDR2 from the germline V gene are MNHNS and SASEGT. The V and J ends lost 5 bases and 2 bases respectively, with 19 bases between them. This CDR3 is built from 16 residues. The CDR3 nucleotides read TGTGCCAGCAGTCCCTCCGAAGGGACCGGGCCCTACGAGCAGTACTTC. Amino acids: CASSPSEGTGPYEQYF.